This T cell receptor beta chain comes out of a study of T-cell reconstitution after alpha-beta-depleted transplantation in children. This clonotype appeared a few times. CDR1 is SGHDT and CDR2 is YYEEEE in the germline V gene. V was clipped by 0 bases and J by 3 bases, with 13 bases between them. There are 17 residues in the CDR3. Unique molecular identifiers were used to barcode this TCRbeta library. TCRdb independently ran MiXCR on the PCR reads; one entry per CDR3 protein. Found here are hundreds of thousands of distinct CDR3 sequences, 18% of them singletons; the top ten hold 3% to 3.5%. This material consisted of PBMCs from the stem cell graft donor, taken from the stem cell graft. The sequence was collected from a human donor who donated a stem cell graft to a child with acute lymphoblastic leukemia. The chain joins TRBV5-6 to TRBJ2-6; tentative D call: TRBD1 (6 bases). The CDR3 sequence: CASSLGPGANGANVLTF. The CDR3, as DNA: TGTGCCAGCAGCTTGGGGCCAGGGGCTAATGGGGCCAACGTCCTGACTTTC. Together with reference TRBV5-6 and TRBJ2-6, the CDR3 gives the full variable domain: DAGVTQSPTHLIKTRGQQVTLRCSPKSGHDTVSWYQQALGQGPQFIFQYYEEEERQRGNFPDRFSGHQFPNYSSELNVNALLLGDSALYLCASSLGPGANGANVLTFGAGSRLTVL.